Detailed here is one T cell receptor beta chain. The antigen remains undetermined. These data are taken from a study of T cell responses to AZD1222 COVID-19 vaccine. Study-wide results and limits: Regions left unmutated in variants are reportedly the target of nearly half of spike-specific TCRs. The donors showed a predominance of white British ancestry and of females, with possible underestimation of clonal diversity. Among those given AZD1222, only five or six were seropositive at baseline.

The data were produced by immunoSEQ multiplex PCR, yet TCRdb's version contains in-frame clones alone and is incomplete. The data contain roughly 200,000 clones, around 94% of them singletons. In germline, CDR1 is ENHRY, CDR2 SYGVKD. V lost 10 bases, J lost 10 bases, and 21 bases stayed unmatched. The CDR3 spans 17 residues. The sample was peripheral blood, taken 28 days after the second dose of the MenACWY control vaccine. This receptor was taken from an adult who received the MenACWY meningococcal vaccine as a control. The chain links TRBV10-3 to TRBJ1-6, with 8 nucleotides matching TRBD1. The CDR3 region is CATTENPGQAGSSPLHF. The DNA for the CDR3 is TGTGCCACCACCGAAAACCCGGGACAGGCGGGTTCCTCACCCCTCCACTTT.